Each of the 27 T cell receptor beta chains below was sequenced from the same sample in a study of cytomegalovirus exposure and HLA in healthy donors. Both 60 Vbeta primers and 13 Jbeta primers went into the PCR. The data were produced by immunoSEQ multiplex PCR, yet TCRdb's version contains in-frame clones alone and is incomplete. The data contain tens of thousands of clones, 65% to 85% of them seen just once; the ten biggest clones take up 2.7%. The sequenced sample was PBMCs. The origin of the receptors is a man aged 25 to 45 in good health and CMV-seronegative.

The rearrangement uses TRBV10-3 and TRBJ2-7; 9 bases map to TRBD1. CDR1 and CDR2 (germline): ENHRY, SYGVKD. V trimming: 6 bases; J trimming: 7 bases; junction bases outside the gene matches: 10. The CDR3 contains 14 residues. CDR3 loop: CAISDRTGAGEQYF. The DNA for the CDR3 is TGTGCCATCAGCGATAGGACAGGGGCGGGGGAGCAGTACTTC.

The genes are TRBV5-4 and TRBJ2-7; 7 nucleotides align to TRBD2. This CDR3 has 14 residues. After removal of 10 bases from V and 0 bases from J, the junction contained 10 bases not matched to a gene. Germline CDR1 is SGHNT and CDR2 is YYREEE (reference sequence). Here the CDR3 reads CAWEKAGSSYEQYF. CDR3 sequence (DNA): TGTGCCTGGGAGAAAGCGGGAAGCTCCTACGAGCAGTACTTC.

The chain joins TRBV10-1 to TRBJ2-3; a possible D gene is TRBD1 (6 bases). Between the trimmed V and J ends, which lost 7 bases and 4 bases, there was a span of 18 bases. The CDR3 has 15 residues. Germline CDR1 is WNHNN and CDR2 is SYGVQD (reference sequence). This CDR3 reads CASTHPYRAADTQYF. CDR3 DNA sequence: TGCGCCAGCACCCACCCCTACAGGGCTGCAGATACGCAGTATTTT.

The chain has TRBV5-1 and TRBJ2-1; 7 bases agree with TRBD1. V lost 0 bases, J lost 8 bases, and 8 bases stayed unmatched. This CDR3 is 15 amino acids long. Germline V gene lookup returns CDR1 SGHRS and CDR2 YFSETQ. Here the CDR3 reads CASSLGGQRADEQFF. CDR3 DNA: TGCGCCAGCAGCTTGGGGGGACAGCGCGCGGATGAGCAGTTCTTC.

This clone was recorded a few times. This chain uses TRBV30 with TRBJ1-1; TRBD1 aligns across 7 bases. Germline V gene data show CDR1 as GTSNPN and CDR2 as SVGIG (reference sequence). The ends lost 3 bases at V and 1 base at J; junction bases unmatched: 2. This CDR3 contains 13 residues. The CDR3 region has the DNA TGTGCCTGGAGGAGACAGGGGAACACTGAAGCTTTCTTT. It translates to CAWRRQGNTEAFF.

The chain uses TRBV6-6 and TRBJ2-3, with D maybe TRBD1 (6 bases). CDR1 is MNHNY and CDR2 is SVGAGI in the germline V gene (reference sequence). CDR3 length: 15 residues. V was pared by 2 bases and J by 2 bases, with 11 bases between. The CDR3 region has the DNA TGTGCCAGCAGTTACGCCAGGGGAGTCACAGATACGCAGTATTTT. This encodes CASSYARGVTDTQYF.

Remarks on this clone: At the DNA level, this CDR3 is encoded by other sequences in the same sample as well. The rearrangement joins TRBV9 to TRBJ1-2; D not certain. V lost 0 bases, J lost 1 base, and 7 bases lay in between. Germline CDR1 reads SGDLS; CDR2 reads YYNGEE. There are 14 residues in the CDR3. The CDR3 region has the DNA TGTGCCAGCAGCGTAGATTCGGGTAACTATGGCTACACCTTC. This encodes CASSVDSGNYGYTF.

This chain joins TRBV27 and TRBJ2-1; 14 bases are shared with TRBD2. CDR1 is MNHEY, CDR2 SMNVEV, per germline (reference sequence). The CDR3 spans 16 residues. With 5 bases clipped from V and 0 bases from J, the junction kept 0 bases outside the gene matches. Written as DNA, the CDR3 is TGTGCCAGCAGTGGACTAGCGGGGGGCTCCTACAATGAGCAGTTCTTC. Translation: CASSGLAGGSYNEQFF.

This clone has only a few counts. The CDR3: CASSSGQENEKLFF. CDR3 sequence (DNA): TGCGCCAGCAGCTCGGGACAGGAAAATGAAAAACTGTTTTTT. The chain recombines TRBV5-1 with TRBJ1-4; 8 positions agree with TRBD1. The CDR3 length is 14 residues. Germline CDR1 SGHRS, CDR2 YFSETQ. V lost 3 bases and J lost 5; bases outside the gene matches: 3.

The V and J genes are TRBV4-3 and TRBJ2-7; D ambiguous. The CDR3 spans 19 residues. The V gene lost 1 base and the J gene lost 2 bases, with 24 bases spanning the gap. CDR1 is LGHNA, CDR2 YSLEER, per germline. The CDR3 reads CASSQALKTALLTTYEQYF. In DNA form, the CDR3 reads TGCGCCAGCAGCCAAGCCCTTAAAACAGCCCTTTTAACAACCTACGAGCAGTACTTC.

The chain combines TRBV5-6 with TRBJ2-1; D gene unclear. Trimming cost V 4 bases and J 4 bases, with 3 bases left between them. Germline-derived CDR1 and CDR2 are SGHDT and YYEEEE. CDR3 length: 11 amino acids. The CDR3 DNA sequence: TGTGCCAGCAGCCAATACAATGAGCAGTTCTTC. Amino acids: CASSQYNEQFF.

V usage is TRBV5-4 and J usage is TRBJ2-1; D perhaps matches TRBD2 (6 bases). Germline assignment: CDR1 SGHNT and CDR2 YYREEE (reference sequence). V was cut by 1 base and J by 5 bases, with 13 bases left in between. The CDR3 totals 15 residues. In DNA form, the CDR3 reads TGTGCCAGCAGCTTGAAGACTAGGGACGACAATGAGCAGTTCTTC. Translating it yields CASSLKTRDDNEQFF.

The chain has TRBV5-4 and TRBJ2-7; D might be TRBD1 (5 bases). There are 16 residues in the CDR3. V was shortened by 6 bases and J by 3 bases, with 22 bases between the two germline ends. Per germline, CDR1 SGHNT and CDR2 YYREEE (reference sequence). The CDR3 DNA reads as TGTGCCAGCACCAACATTCAGGGTCAACACTTCTACGAGCAGTACTTC. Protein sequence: CASTNIQGQHFYEQYF.

CDR3 sequence: CASSALTRATEAFF. Here the CDR3 DNA reads TGTGCCAGCAGTGCGCTAACTAGGGCTACTGAAGCTTTCTTT. This sequence joins TRBV6-1 and TRBJ1-1, with no clear D. V lost 4 bases, J lost 5 bases, and 14 bases lay in between. Germline CDR1 and CDR2: MNHNS and SASEGT. The CDR3 is 14 residues long.

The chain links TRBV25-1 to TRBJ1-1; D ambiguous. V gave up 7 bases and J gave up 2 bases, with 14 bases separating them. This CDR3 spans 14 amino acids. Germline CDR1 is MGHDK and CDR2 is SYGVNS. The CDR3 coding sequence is TGTGCCAGCACTCCTTTGGCAGTAAACACTGAAGCTTTCTTT. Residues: CASTPLAVNTEAFF.

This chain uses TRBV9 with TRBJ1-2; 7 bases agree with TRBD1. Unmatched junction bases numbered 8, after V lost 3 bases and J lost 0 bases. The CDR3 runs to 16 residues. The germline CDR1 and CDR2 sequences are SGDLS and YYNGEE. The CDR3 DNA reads TGTGCCAGCAGCGAGCCGGGGGACAGCCCTAACTATGGCTACACCTTC. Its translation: CASSEPGDSPNYGYTF.

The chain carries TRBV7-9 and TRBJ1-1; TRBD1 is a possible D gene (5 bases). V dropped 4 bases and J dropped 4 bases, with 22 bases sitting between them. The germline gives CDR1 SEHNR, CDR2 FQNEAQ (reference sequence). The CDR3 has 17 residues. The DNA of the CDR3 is TGTGCCAGCAGCTACGGAAGACAACCTAGACAGAGCACTGAAGCTTTCTTT. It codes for CASSYGRQPRQSTEAFF. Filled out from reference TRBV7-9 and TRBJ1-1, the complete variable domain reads DTGVSQNPRHKITKRGQNVTFRCDPISEHNRLYWYRQTLGQGPEFLTYFQNEAQLEKSRLLSDRFSAERPKGSFSTLEIQRTEQGDSAMYLCASSYGRQPRQSTEAFFGQGTRLTVV.

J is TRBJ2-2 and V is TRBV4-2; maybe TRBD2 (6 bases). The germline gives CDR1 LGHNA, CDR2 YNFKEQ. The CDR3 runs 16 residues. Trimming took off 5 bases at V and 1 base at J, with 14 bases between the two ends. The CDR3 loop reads CASSKRSGENTGELFF. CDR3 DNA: TGTGCCAGCAGCAAGCGGTCGGGGGAGAACACCGGGGAGCTGTTTTTT.

The CDR3 spells CASSLAYLGTAINTEAFF. The CDR3 region has the DNA TGTGCCAGCAGCTTAGCTTATCTCGGGACAGCAATAAACACTGAAGCTTTCTTT. The rearrangement joins TRBV7-6 to TRBJ1-1, with 7 bases fitting TRBD1. The CDR3 contains 18 residues. Germline trimming cut 0 bases from V and 2 bases from J; bases unmatched to any gene: 12. Germline loops: CDR1 SGHVS, CDR2 FNYEAQ. Full variable domain (missing parts from reference TRBV7-6 and TRBJ1-1): GAGVSQSPRYKVTKRGQDVALRCDPISGHVSLYWYRQALGQGPEFLTYFNYEAQQDKSGLPNDRFSAERPEGSISTLTIQRTEQRDSAMYRCASSLAYLGTAINTEAFFGQGTRLTVV.

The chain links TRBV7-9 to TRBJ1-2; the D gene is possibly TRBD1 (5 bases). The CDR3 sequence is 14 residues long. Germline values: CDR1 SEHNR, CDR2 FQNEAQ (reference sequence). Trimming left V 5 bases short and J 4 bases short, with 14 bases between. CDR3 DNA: TGTGCCAGCAGCGGTGACAGTACGGGCTATGGCTACACCTTC. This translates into CASSGDSTGYGYTF. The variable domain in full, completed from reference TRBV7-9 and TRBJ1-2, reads DTGVSQNPRHKITKRGQNVTFRCDPISEHNRLYWYRQTLGQGPEFLTYFQNEAQLEKSRLLSDRFSAERPKGSFSTLEIQRTEQGDSAMYLCASSGDSTGYGYTFGSGTRLTVV.

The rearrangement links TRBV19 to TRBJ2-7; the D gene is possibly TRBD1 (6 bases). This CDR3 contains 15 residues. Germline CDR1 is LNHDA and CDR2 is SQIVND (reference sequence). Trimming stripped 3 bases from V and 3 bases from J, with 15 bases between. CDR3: CASSIGTKGGYEQYF. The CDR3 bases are TGTGCCAGTAGTATCGGGACAAAAGGTGGCTACGAGCAGTACTTC.

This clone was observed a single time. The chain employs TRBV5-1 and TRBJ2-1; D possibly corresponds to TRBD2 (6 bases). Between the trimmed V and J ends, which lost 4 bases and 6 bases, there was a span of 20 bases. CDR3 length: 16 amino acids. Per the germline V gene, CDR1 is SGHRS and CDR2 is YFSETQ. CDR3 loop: CASSPLGGGATNEQFF. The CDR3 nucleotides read TGCGCCAGCAGCCCGCTCGGGGGAGGTGCCACCAATGAGCAGTTCTTC.

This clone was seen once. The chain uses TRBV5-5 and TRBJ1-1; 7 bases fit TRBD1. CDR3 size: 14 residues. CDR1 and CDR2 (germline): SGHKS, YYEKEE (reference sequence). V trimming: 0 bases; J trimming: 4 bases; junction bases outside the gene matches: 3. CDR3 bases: TGTGCCAGCAGCTTGGATAACAGGGGCACTGAAGCTTTCTTT. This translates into CASSLDNRGTEAFF.

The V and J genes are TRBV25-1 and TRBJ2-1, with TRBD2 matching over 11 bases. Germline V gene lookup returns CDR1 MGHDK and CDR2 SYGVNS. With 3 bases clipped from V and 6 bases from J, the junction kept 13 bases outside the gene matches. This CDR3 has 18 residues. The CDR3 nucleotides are TGTGCCAGCAGTGAGCTCACCCTAGCGGGGGGAAGTTTCAATGAGCAGTTCTTC. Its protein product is CASSELTLAGGSFNEQFF.

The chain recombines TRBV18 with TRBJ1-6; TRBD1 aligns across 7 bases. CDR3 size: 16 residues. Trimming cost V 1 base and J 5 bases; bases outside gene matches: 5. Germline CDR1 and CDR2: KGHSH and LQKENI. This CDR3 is CASSPLQGENNSPLHF. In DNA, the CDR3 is TGTGCCAGCTCACCACTCCAGGGGGAAAATAATTCACCCCTCCACTTT.

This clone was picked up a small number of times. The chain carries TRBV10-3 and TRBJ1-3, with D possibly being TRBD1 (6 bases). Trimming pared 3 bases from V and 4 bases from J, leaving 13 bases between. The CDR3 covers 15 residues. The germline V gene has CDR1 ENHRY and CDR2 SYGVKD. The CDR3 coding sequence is TGTGCCATCAGTGACTACAGGGATAGGGGAAACACCATATATTTT. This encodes CAISDYRDRGNTIYF.

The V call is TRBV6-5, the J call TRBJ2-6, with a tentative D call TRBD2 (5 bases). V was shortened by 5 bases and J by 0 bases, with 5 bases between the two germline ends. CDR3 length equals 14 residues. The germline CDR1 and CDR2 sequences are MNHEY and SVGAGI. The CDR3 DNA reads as TGTGCCAGCAGTGGGAGCTCTGGGGCCAACGTCCTGACTTTC. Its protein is CASSGSSGANVLTF.